This T cell receptor beta chain stems from a study of neurological immune-mediated disorders. This clonotype was observed many times. Its antigen is unknown. 5'RACE generated cDNA with 10-nucleotide random UMIs. TCRdb reanalysed the 5' RACE reads using MiXCR and keeps one entry per CDR3 protein. This sample has 60,000 to 85,000 distinct CDR3 sequences, with roughly 5% found just once. Whole-study results and caveats: CDR3 amino acid sequences found in expanded clones were never shared across subjects, suggesting private repertoires in all groups. The multiple sclerosis repertoire cluster was associated with no clinical or MRI feature. When the repertoires were sorted by phylogenetic grouping, those of 18 of 34 multiple sclerosis patients ended up in one related-CDR3 cluster, a possible signature.

CDR1 and CDR2 (germline): LGHDT, YNNKEL (reference sequence). The ends lost 0 bases at V and 5 bases at J; junction bases unmatched: 10. This CDR3 spans 18 amino acids. The V call is TRBV3-1, the J call TRBJ2-3; 11 bases map to TRBD2. Sequenced material: PBMCs. The TCR sequence derives from a man younger than 35 with multiple sclerosis. The CDR3 loop is CASSQDLTSGTSRDTQYF. CDR3 in DNA: TGTGCCAGCAGCCAAGATCTGACTAGCGGGACTAGTAGAGATACGCAGTATTTT.